This T cell receptor (beta chain) is from a study of T cells in Graves' hyperthyroidism and ophthalmopathy. Study background: It was at initial diagnosis, before any treatment, that peripheral blood was collected.

Exclusion followed for patients with uncontrolled infection, other autoimmune disease, pregnancy or lactation. Study-level findings and limits: Model-based prediction identified ophthalmopathy a median around 6.5 months prior to its onset. Most clonotypes that expanded in the thyroid above 0.001 also showed up in blood.

As concerns this clonotype: No antigen is known for it.

Losses at the gene ends were 4 bases for V and 3 bases for J; bases not matched to a gene: 9. The CDR3 runs 16 residues. CDR1 is MGHRA, CDR2 YSYEKL, per germline. The TCR beta CDR3 regions underwent amplification using RNA transcripts as the source. When the TCR CDR3 underwent first-round RT-PCR, the HTBI primer set was used. TCRdb re-called the multiplex PCR reads with MiXCR, one entry per CDR3 protein. The sample comprises 300,000 to 350,000 distinct CDR3 sequences, approximately 18% of which are singletons, and 15% rests with the top ten. The rearrangement uses TRBV4-1 and TRBJ1-5, with TRBD1 identical over 7 bases. Sequences were obtained from blood. The TCR was taken from a woman aged 40 to 55 with Graves' ophthalmopathy. This chain's CDR3 is CASSRLLDRVNQPQHF. The CDR3 coding sequence is TGCGCCAGCAGCCGATTACTAGACAGGGTCAATCAGCCCCAGCATTTT.